This TCR beta chain came from a study of Graves' ophthalmopathy and Graves' hyperthyroidism. This clonotype was recorded many times. Amplification from RNA transcripts yielded the TCR beta CDR3 regions. HTBI primers primed a first-round RT-PCR, and a second-round multiplex PCR followed. TCRdb re-called the multiplex PCR reads through MiXCR, storing one row per CDR3 protein. This sample has hundreds of thousands of distinct CDR3 sequences, with 15% found just once. Per germline, CDR1 LGHNT and CDR2 FRNRAP. Trimming left V 1 base short and J 4 bases short, with 13 bases between. This CDR3 has 15 residues.

The receptor was derived from a woman under 30 with stable Graves' hyperthyroidism. Material for sequencing was peripheral blood. The rearrangement joins TRBV12-5 to TRBJ1-1; D may be TRBD1 (5 bases). The CDR3 nucleotides are TGTGCTAGTGGTTTGGCCGGGACGGTGAGCACTGAAGCTTTCTTT. As protein: CASGLAGTVSTEAFF.